These T cell receptor beta chains were read from a single sample in a study of T cell changes during pregnancy in multiple sclerosis. Sequencing used immunoSEQ multiplex PCR; TCRdb keeps in-frame clones, though not all of them. Of around 110,000 clones listed, about 89% were seen once; the top ten hold less than 2%. The material sequenced was peripheral blood, taken before pregnancy. The receptors stem from a female donor with multiple sclerosis, enrolled in a pregnancy study. CDR3s include the opening cysteine and the closing phenylalanine or tryptophan. The order of the fields is V gene, clone size, J gene, D gene, CDR3 DNA, CDR3 protein. A D gene is named only where the DNA matches it firmly. Only part of the rows carry a size: once, few, many, or a class if the clone is expanded.

v_gene: TRBV4-1
abundance: -
j_gene: TRBJ2-3
d_gene: TRBD2
CDR3nt: TGCGCCAGCAGCCAATGGGGGAGGGTGGACACAGATACGCAGTATTTT
CDR3aa: CASSQWGRVDTDTQYF

v_gene: TRBV28
abundance: -
j_gene: TRBJ1-3
d_gene: TRBD1
CDR3nt: TGTGCCAGCGCAAACCCGGGACAGGGGTCTGGAAACACCATATATTTT
CDR3aa: CASANPGQGSGNTIYF

v_gene: TRBV9
abundance: few
j_gene: TRBJ2-5
d_gene: -
CDR3nt: TGTGCCAGCAGCACCGTAGCAGGGTCTGTGCAGGAGACCCAGTACTTC
CDR3aa: CASSTVAGSVQETQYF

v_gene: TRBV28
abundance: once
j_gene: TRBJ2-3
d_gene: TRBD1
CDR3nt: TGTGCCAGCAGTTTAATCGGCTCTCAAAGACGACAGGGTACGCAGTATTTT
CDR3aa: CASSLIGSQRRQGTQYF

v_gene: TRBV5-5
abundance: -
j_gene: TRBJ2-1
d_gene: -
CDR3nt: TGTGCCAGCAGCTTCGGGTTTTACAATGAGCAGTTCTTC
CDR3aa: CASSFGFYNEQFF

v_gene: TRBV19
abundance: -
j_gene: TRBJ1-6
d_gene: -
CDR3nt: TGTGCCAGTAGTATGGGGAGGAATTCACCCCTCCACTTT
CDR3aa: CASSMGRNSPLHF

v_gene: TRBV7-9
abundance: -
j_gene: TRBJ1-1
d_gene: TRBD1
CDR3nt: TGTGCCAGCAGCTTAGCTCCGACAGGGGGCACTGAAGCTTTCTTT
CDR3aa: CASSLAPTGGTEAFF

v_gene: TRBV5-1
abundance: few
j_gene: TRBJ1-6
d_gene: -
CDR3nt: TGCGCCAGCAGCACGACAGTCGGGAATTCACCCCTCCACTTT
CDR3aa: CASSTTVGNSPLHF

v_gene: TRBV11-3
abundance: once
j_gene: TRBJ2-7
d_gene: -
CDR3nt: TGTGCCAGCAGCTTAGACAGGAACGAGCAGTACTTC
CDR3aa: CASSLDRNEQYF

v_gene: TRBV2
abundance: -
j_gene: TRBJ2-3
d_gene: TRBD2
CDR3nt: TGTGCCAGCAGTGAGGGTTTGACTAGCGGGTTTGACCCAGATACGCAGTATTTT
CDR3aa: CASSEGLTSGFDPDTQYF

v_gene: TRBV7-8
abundance: -
j_gene: TRBJ2-7
d_gene: -
CDR3nt: TGTGCCAGCAGCCCTCGCAGGGTGAGTCCCTACGAGCAGTACTTC
CDR3aa: CASSPRRVSPYEQYF

v_gene: TRBV5-1
abundance: once
j_gene: TRBJ1-4
d_gene: TRBD1
CDR3nt: TGCGCCAGCAGCCTCCAGCCAGGGGGCGATAATGAAAAACTGTTTTTT
CDR3aa: CASSLQPGGDNEKLFF

v_gene: TRBV6-5
abundance: -
j_gene: TRBJ2-1
d_gene: TRBD2
CDR3nt: TGTGCCAGCAGCAATAGCGGGAGGGCCGTTGATGAGCAGTTCTTC
CDR3aa: CASSNSGRAVDEQFF

v_gene: TRBV30
abundance: once
j_gene: TRBJ2-3
d_gene: TRBD2
CDR3nt: TGTGCCTGGACACTAGCGGGAGGGCCGGGGGATACGCAGTATTTT
CDR3aa: CAWTLAGGPGDTQYF

v_gene: TRBV21-1
abundance: -
j_gene: TRBJ2-6
d_gene: -
CDR3nt: TGTGCCAGCAGCCCACCTTCGGAGTTCTCTGGGGCCAACGTCCTGACTTTC
CDR3aa: CASSPPSEFSGANVLTF

v_gene: TRBV7-9
abundance: -
j_gene: TRBJ1-4
d_gene: -
CDR3nt: TGTGCCAGCAGCTTAAACAGGGAAAAACTGTTTTTT
CDR3aa: CASSLNREKLFF

v_gene: TRBV2
abundance: -
j_gene: TRBJ1-1
d_gene: -
CDR3nt: TGTGCCTCCAGCCCAGATCGGGGGTTTGCAGAAGTGACTGAAGCTTTCTTT
CDR3aa: CASSPDRGFAEVTEAFF

v_gene: TRBV19
abundance: -
j_gene: TRBJ2-3
d_gene: TRBD2
CDR3nt: TGTGCCAGTAGTACTAGCGGGGGCGGAGATACGCAGTATTTT
CDR3aa: CASSTSGGGDTQYF

v_gene: TRBV19
abundance: -
j_gene: TRBJ1-5
d_gene: TRBD1
CDR3nt: TGTGCCAGTAGTATTCCGGGACAGGCAACCCGGCCCCAGCATTTT
CDR3aa: CASSIPGQATRPQHF

v_gene: TRBV14
abundance: -
j_gene: TRBJ1-2
d_gene: TRBD1
CDR3nt: TGTGCCAGCAGCCACTCCGGGACAGGGGCAGCTTCTAACTATGGCTACACCTTC
CDR3aa: CASSHSGTGAASNYGYTF

v_gene: TRBV6-6
abundance: -
j_gene: TRBJ2-1
d_gene: TRBD2
CDR3nt: TGTGCCATTTTGGCTATGAGCGGGAGTCCTGAGCAGTTCTTC
CDR3aa: CAILAMSGSPEQFF

v_gene: TRBV6-6
abundance: -
j_gene: TRBJ1-1
d_gene: TRBD1
CDR3nt: TGTGCCAGCAGTTTACAGGGGGCTCGAACTGAAGCTTTCTTT
CDR3aa: CASSLQGARTEAFF